The text below deals with one TCR beta chain. Its antigen is undetermined. After removal of 6 bases from V and 7 bases from J, the junction contained 9 bases not matched to a gene. This CDR3 comprises 14 residues. Germline CDR1 reads SNHLY; CDR2 reads FYNNEI. The sample originates from a study of cytomegalovirus exposure and HLA in healthy donors. Study context: Caucasian-associated ancestry cluster membership applied to about four fifths of approximately 400 genotyped donors. Findings and caveats of the study: HLA alleles were associated with 15,000 to 20,000 TCR beta sequences in a later analysis at 0.05 false discovery rate.

PCR involved 60 Vbeta and 13 Jbeta primers. In the study's own analysis: In a later analysis, 80 million to 100 million unique TCR beta chains included roughly 11 million shared by two or more donors. TCRdb's table, derived via immunoSEQ multiplex PCR, lists solely in-frame clones and lacks some. The DNA was the basis for D and trimming; V, J and clone size are from that table. The sample includes some 120,000 clones, 65% to 80% of them seen just once. The source material was PBMCs. This TCR derives from a young man in good health and CMV-seronegative. This chain connects TRBV2 to TRBJ2-4; 7 bases match TRBD1. DNA of the CDR3: TGTGCCAGCAGGTTACAGGGGTCCGGGAACATTCAGTACTTC. Its protein product is CASRLQGSGNIQYF. Full variable domain (remainder filled in from reference TRBV2 and TRBJ2-4): EPEVTQTPSHQVTQMGQEVILRCVPISNHLYFYWYRQILGQKVEFLVSFYNNEISEKSEIFDDQFSVERPDGSNFTLKIRSTKLEDSAMYFCASRLQGSGNIQYFGAGTRLSVL.